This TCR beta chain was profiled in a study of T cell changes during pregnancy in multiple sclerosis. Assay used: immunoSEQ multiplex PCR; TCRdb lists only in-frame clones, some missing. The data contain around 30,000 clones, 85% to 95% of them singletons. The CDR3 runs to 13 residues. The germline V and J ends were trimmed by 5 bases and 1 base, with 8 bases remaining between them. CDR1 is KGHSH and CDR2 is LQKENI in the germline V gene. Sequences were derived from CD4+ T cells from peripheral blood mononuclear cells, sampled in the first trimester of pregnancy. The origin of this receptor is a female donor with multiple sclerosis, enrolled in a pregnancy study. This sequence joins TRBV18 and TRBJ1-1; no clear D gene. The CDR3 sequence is CASSNQENTEAFF. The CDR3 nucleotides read TGTGCCAGCTCAAATCAGGAGAACACTGAAGCTTTCTTT.